This record concerns one TCR beta chain sequence. In the authors' workflow: Using reference gene primer amplification, nucleated cell counts were estimated. The method was immunoSEQ multiplex PCR; TCRdb's version includes in-frame clones alone and lacks a portion of them. The DNA gave D and trimming, while V, J and clone size come from that table. The sample lists tens of thousands of clones; approximately 86% were seen once. The CDR3 is 14 residues long. The junction had 12 bases not matched to a gene; V was cut back by 4 bases and J by 9 bases. In germline, CDR1 is SGHRS, CDR2 YFSETQ. The data were taken from a study of blood T cell repertoires in COVID-19. Study details: COVID-19 samples from acute and convalescent phases originated in the United States, Italy and Spain. From T cells, B-cell-depleted T cells, or PBMCs came the material, which was cDNA or gDNA.

The chain has TRBV5-1 and TRBJ2-7, with TRBD1 identical over 8 bases. The receptor comes from a man between 40 and 49 years old with COVID-19, enrolled during active disease. The sample consisted of peripheral blood. The CDR3 sequence: CASSARDRYEGQYF. For the CDR3, the DNA is TGCGCCAGCAGCGCCCGGGACAGGTATGAGGGGCAGTACTTC.